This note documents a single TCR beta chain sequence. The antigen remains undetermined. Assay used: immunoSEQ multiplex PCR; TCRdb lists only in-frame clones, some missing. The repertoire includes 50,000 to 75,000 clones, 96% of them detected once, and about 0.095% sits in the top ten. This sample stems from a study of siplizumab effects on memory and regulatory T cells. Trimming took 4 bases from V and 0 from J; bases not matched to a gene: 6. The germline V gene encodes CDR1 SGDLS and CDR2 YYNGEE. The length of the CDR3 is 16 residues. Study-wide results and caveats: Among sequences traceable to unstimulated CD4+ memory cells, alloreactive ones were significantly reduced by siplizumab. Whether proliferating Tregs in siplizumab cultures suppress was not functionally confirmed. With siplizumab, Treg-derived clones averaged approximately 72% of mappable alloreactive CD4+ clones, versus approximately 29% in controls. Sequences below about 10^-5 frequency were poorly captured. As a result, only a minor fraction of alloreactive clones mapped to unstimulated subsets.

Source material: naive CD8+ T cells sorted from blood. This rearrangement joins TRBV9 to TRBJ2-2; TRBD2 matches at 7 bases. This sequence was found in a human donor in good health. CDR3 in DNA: TGTGCCAGCAGCAATGAACGGGGGGCGAACACCGGGGAGCTGTTTTTT. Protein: CASSNERGANTGELFF.